The rows below give T cell receptor beta chains drawn from one sample of a study of OX40 agonist ivuxolimab in advanced cancers. Method: immunoSEQ multiplex PCR; TCRdb's copy keeps in-frame clones and lacks some. In the table there are about 40,000 clones, about 86% of which are singletons. Source: CD4+ or CD8+ T cells sorted from blood, taken in a trial of the OX40 agonist ivuxolimab. The source is an adult with an advanced solid tumor such as melanoma, head and neck, liver or kidney cancer. CDR3s include the opening cysteine and the closing phenylalanine or tryptophan. The order of the fields is J gene, V gene, clone size, D gene, CDR3 protein, CDR3 DNA. A D gene is named only where the DNA matches it firmly. Only part of the rows carry a size: once, few, many, or a class if the clone is expanded.

J gene: TRBJ2-2
V gene: TRBV29-1
clone size: NA
D gene: NA
CDR3 protein: CSVLLGTGELFF
CDR3 DNA: TGCAGCGTTCTGTTGGGGACCGGGGAGCTGTTTTTT

J gene: TRBJ2-3
V gene: TRBV6-4
clone size: NA
D gene: NA
CDR3 protein: CASSLDSTDTQYF
CDR3 DNA: TGTGCCAGCAGCCTTGACAGCACAGATACGCAGTATTTT

J gene: TRBJ2-7
V gene: TRBV19
clone size: NA
D gene: NA
CDR3 protein: CASSLTGQAYEQYF
CDR3 DNA: TGTGCCAGTAGTCTCACGGGACAAGCCTACGAGCAGTACTTC

J gene: TRBJ1-1
V gene: TRBV2
clone size: NA
D gene: TRBD1
CDR3 protein: CASSEFRGQGALGAFF
CDR3 DNA: TGTGCCAGCAGTGAATTTAGGGGACAGGGGGCTTTAGGAGCTTTCTTT

J gene: TRBJ2-6
V gene: TRBV6-6
clone size: NA
D gene: NA
CDR3 protein: CASGHSSSGANVLTF
CDR3 DNA: TGTGCCAGCGGCCACTCGAGCTCTGGGGCCAACGTCCTGACTTTC

J gene: TRBJ2-5
V gene: TRBV9
clone size: NA
D gene: TRBD2
CDR3 protein: CASTGGAVQETQYF
CDR3 DNA: TGTGCCAGCACCGGGGGGGCGGTGCAAGAGACCCAGTACTTC

J gene: TRBJ1-5
V gene: TRBV4-1
clone size: NA
D gene: NA
CDR3 protein: CASSQAPLLNQPQHF
CDR3 DNA: TGCGCCAGCAGCCAAGCCCCTTTACTCAATCAGCCCCAGCATTTT

J gene: TRBJ2-3
V gene: TRBV4-3
clone size: NA
D gene: TRBD2
CDR3 protein: CASSQWDGGFTSGDTQYF
CDR3 DNA: TGCGCCAGCAGCCAATGGGACGGGGGGTTCACCTCGGGAGATACGCAGTATTTT

J gene: TRBJ2-5
V gene: TRBV2
clone size: few
D gene: TRBD1
CDR3 protein: CASSEVIGTGGPQETQYF
CDR3 DNA: TGTGCCAGCAGTGAAGTTATAGGGACAGGGGGCCCCCAAGAGACCCAGTACTTC

J gene: TRBJ2-2
V gene: TRBV7-9
clone size: NA
D gene: NA
CDR3 protein: CASSRRLENTGELFF
CDR3 DNA: TGTGCCAGCAGCCGGAGATTGGAGAACACCGGGGAGCTGTTTTTT

J gene: TRBJ1-2
V gene: TRBV6-5
clone size: NA
D gene: NA
CDR3 protein: CASSSTGKEGYTF
CDR3 DNA: TGTGCCAGCAGTTCTACAGGGAAGGAAGGCTACACCTTC

J gene: TRBJ1-4
V gene: TRBV27
clone size: NA
D gene: NA
CDR3 protein: CASSKTHRVWGATNEKLFF
CDR3 DNA: TGTGCCAGCAGTAAGACCCACCGAGTCTGGGGTGCAACTAATGAAAAACTGTTTTTT

J gene: TRBJ2-1
V gene: TRBV4-3
clone size: NA
D gene: TRBD1
CDR3 protein: CASSLKSQGARNEQFF
CDR3 DNA: TGCGCCAGCAGCCTAAAGAGCCAGGGGGCGCGGAATGAGCAGTTCTTC

J gene: TRBJ1-4
V gene: TRBV7-9
clone size: NA
D gene: NA
CDR3 protein: CASSRRDPTNEKLFF
CDR3 DNA: TGTGCCAGCAGCCGCAGGGATCCAACTAATGAAAAACTGTTTTTT

J gene: TRBJ2-7
V gene: TRBV6-6
clone size: NA
D gene: NA
CDR3 protein: CASSYSRGSEQYF
CDR3 DNA: TGTGCCAGCAGTTACTCGAGGGGATCCGAGCAGTACTTC

J gene: TRBJ2-4
V gene: TRBV5-6
clone size: NA
D gene: NA
CDR3 protein: CASSSGGDIQYF
CDR3 DNA: TGTGCCAGCAGCTCCGGGGGAGACATTCAGTACTTC

J gene: TRBJ1-6
V gene: TRBV6-5
clone size: NA
D gene: NA
CDR3 protein: CASRLTLVFNSPLHF
CDR3 DNA: TGTGCCAGCAGACTTACCTTGGTCTTTAATTCACCCCTCCACTTT

J gene: TRBJ2-1
V gene: TRBV10-2
clone size: NA
D gene: NA
CDR3 protein: CASVVGQSNEQFF
CDR3 DNA: TGCGCCAGCGTAGTGGGCCAGTCTAATGAGCAGTTCTTC

J gene: TRBJ2-7
V gene: TRBV7-8
clone size: NA
D gene: NA
CDR3 protein: CASSLTTGPYEQYF
CDR3 DNA: TGTGCCAGCAGCTTAACGACAGGTCCCTACGAGCAGTACTTC

J gene: TRBJ2-6
V gene: TRBV9
clone size: NA
D gene: NA
CDR3 protein: CASSEGTLGANVLTF
CDR3 DNA: TGTGCCAGCAGTGAAGGGACGCTAGGGGCCAACGTCCTGACTTTC

J gene: TRBJ1-1
V gene: TRBV14
clone size: NA
D gene: NA
CDR3 protein: CASSQAVNTEAFF
CDR3 DNA: TGTGCCAGCAGCCAAGCCGTTAACACTGAAGCTTTCTTT

J gene: TRBJ2-3
V gene: TRBV4-3
clone size: NA
D gene: NA
CDR3 protein: CASSQEDPDTQYF
CDR3 DNA: TGCGCCAGCAGCCAGGAGGACCCAGATACGCAGTATTTT

J gene: TRBJ2-3
V gene: TRBV28
clone size: NA
D gene: NA
CDR3 protein: CASSLARGTDTQYF
CDR3 DNA: TGTGCCAGCAGTTTGGCCAGGGGCACAGATACGCAGTATTTT

J gene: TRBJ2-1
V gene: TRBV14
clone size: NA
D gene: TRBD1
CDR3 protein: CASSSPSGGNEQFF
CDR3 DNA: TGTGCCAGCAGCTCCCCTTCAGGGGGCAATGAGCAGTTCTTC

J gene: TRBJ2-6
V gene: TRBV6-4
clone size: NA
D gene: TRBD1
CDR3 protein: CASSDSTGAGANVLTF
CDR3 DNA: TGTGCCAGCAGTGACTCGACAGGGGCTGGGGCCAACGTCCTGACTTTC

J gene: TRBJ2-3
V gene: TRBV7-7
clone size: NA
D gene: TRBD2
CDR3 protein: CASSFGLAGTDTQYF
CDR3 DNA: TGTGCCAGCAGCTTTGGACTAGCGGGAACAGATACGCAGTATTTT

J gene: TRBJ2-7
V gene: TRBV5-6
clone size: NA
D gene: NA
CDR3 protein: CASSSPGLGSWNQYF
CDR3 DNA: TGTGCCAGCAGCTCCCCCGGATTAGGAAGCTGGAACCAGTACTTC

J gene: TRBJ2-1
V gene: TRBV6-5
clone size: NA
D gene: NA
CDR3 protein: CASSRPNEQFF
CDR3 DNA: TGTGCCAGCAGTAGGCCCAATGAGCAGTTCTTC

J gene: TRBJ1-4
V gene: TRBV9
clone size: NA
D gene: TRBD1
CDR3 protein: CASSRQGKATNEKLFF
CDR3 DNA: TGTGCCAGCAGCCGACAGGGGAAGGCGACTAATGAAAAACTGTTTTTT

J gene: TRBJ1-1
V gene: TRBV5-6
clone size: NA
D gene: TRBD1
CDR3 protein: CASSIGTGDTEAFF
CDR3 DNA: TGTGCCAGCAGCATCGGGACAGGGGATACTGAAGCTTTCTTT

J gene: TRBJ1-1
V gene: TRBV30
clone size: NA
D gene: NA
CDR3 protein: CAWSGGQTNTEAFF
CDR3 DNA: TGTGCCTGGAGCGGTGGTCAAACCAACACTGAAGCTTTCTTT

J gene: TRBJ2-5
V gene: TRBV7-6
clone size: NA
D gene: NA
CDR3 protein: CASSLELQGITETQYF
CDR3 DNA: TGTGCCAGCAGCTTGGAATTACAGGGAATAACGGAGACCCAGTACTTC

J gene: TRBJ2-4
V gene: TRBV28
clone size: NA
D gene: TRBD1
CDR3 protein: CASSLQGWKNIQYF
CDR3 DNA: TGTGCCAGCAGCCTACAGGGGTGGAAAAACATTCAGTACTTC

J gene: TRBJ2-7
V gene: TRBV9
clone size: NA
D gene: NA
CDR3 protein: CASSVESGTSYEQYF
CDR3 DNA: TGTGCCAGCAGCGTAGAATCCGGCACTTCCTACGAGCAGTACTTC

J gene: TRBJ2-2
V gene: TRBV28
clone size: NA
D gene: TRBD2
CDR3 protein: CASGLAGGYTGELFF
CDR3 DNA: TGTGCCAGCGGGCTGGCGGGGGGATACACCGGGGAGCTGTTTTTT

J gene: TRBJ2-6
V gene: TRBV7-2
clone size: NA
D gene: NA
CDR3 protein: CASSLAGRRYSGANVLTF
CDR3 DNA: TGTGCCAGCAGCTTAGCAGGGCGTCGGTACTCTGGGGCCAACGTCCTGACTTTC

J gene: TRBJ1-1
V gene: TRBV2
clone size: NA
D gene: NA
CDR3 protein: CASREGLAGNTEAFF
CDR3 DNA: TGTGCCAGCAGAGAGGGTCTGGCCGGGAACACTGAAGCTTTCTTT

J gene: TRBJ1-2
V gene: TRBV11-2
clone size: NA
D gene: NA
CDR3 protein: CASSLGYEFSYTF
CDR3 DNA: TGTGCCAGCAGCTTAGGCTATGAGTTTAGCTACACCTTC

J gene: TRBJ1-2
V gene: TRBV5-1
clone size: once
D gene: NA
CDR3 protein: CASSPYMTGANYGYTF
CDR3 DNA: TGCGCCAGCAGCCCCTACATGACGGGAGCTAACTATGGCTACACCTTC

J gene: TRBJ1-3
V gene: TRBV5-4
clone size: few
D gene: NA
CDR3 protein: CASSLRGESSGNTIYF
CDR3 DNA: TGTGCCAGCAGCTTGAGGGGAGAAAGCTCTGGAAACACCATATATTTT

J gene: TRBJ2-7
V gene: TRBV9
clone size: NA
D gene: TRBD1
CDR3 protein: CASSVGDRFGEQYF
CDR3 DNA: TGTGCCAGCAGCGTAGGGGACAGATTTGGAGAGCAGTACTTC

J gene: TRBJ1-2
V gene: TRBV29-1
clone size: NA
D gene: TRBD1
CDR3 protein: CSAGPQGAGYGYTF
CDR3 DNA: TGCAGCGCAGGACCACAGGGGGCGGGCTATGGCTACACCTTC

J gene: TRBJ2-2
V gene: TRBV27
clone size: many
D gene: TRBD2
CDR3 protein: CASSLSRGTLVGELFF
CDR3 DNA: TGTGCCAGCAGTTTATCGCGGGGGACCCTCGTCGGGGAGCTGTTTTTT

J gene: TRBJ1-2
V gene: TRBV30
clone size: once
D gene: NA
CDR3 protein: CAWSVTGEGGYTF
CDR3 DNA: TGTGCCTGGAGTGTTACGGGGGAGGGGGGCTACACCTTC

J gene: TRBJ2-5
V gene: TRBV15
clone size: NA
D gene: NA
CDR3 protein: CATSRDSGGVETQYF
CDR3 DNA: TGTGCCACCAGCAGAGATTCTGGGGGCGTGGAGACCCAGTACTTC

J gene: TRBJ1-1
V gene: TRBV28
clone size: once
D gene: NA
CDR3 protein: CASSLVQGQTEAFF
CDR3 DNA: TGTGCCAGCAGTTTAGTACAGGGCCAAACTGAAGCTTTCTTT

J gene: TRBJ2-5
V gene: TRBV5-6
clone size: once
D gene: NA
CDR3 protein: CASSWSFSGGPPETQYF
CDR3 DNA: TGTGCCAGCAGCTGGTCCTTTTCGGGGGGCCCCCCGGAGACCCAGTACTTC

J gene: TRBJ2-1
V gene: TRBV7-2
clone size: NA
D gene: NA
CDR3 protein: CASSLKRGQSNEQFF
CDR3 DNA: TGTGCCAGCAGCTTAAAACGGGGGCAAAGCAATGAGCAGTTCTTC

J gene: TRBJ2-5
V gene: TRBV12-5
clone size: NA
D gene: NA
CDR3 protein: CASGSPGQGSLGLDKETQYF
CDR3 DNA: TGTGCTAGTGGTTCTCCCGGGCAGGGCTCTCTCGGGCTTGACAAAGAGACCCAGTACTTC

J gene: TRBJ1-1
V gene: TRBV19
clone size: NA
D gene: TRBD1
CDR3 protein: CASSHRGHGVNTEAFF
CDR3 DNA: TGTGCCAGTAGCCACAGGGGGCATGGCGTGAACACTGAAGCTTTCTTT

J gene: TRBJ1-2
V gene: TRBV6-1
clone size: NA
D gene: NA
CDR3 protein: CASTYSRGNYGYTF
CDR3 DNA: TGTGCCAGCACTTATAGTAGGGGAAATTATGGCTACACCTTC

J gene: TRBJ2-5
V gene: TRBV6-7
clone size: NA
D gene: NA
CDR3 protein: CASRFDSLGGPRGKTQYF
CDR3 DNA: TGTGCCAGCAGATTCGACAGCCTCGGGGGTCCCAGGGGGAAGACCCAGTACTTC

J gene: TRBJ1-2
V gene: TRBV5-6
clone size: NA
D gene: NA
CDR3 protein: CASSLFTVPYGYTF
CDR3 DNA: TGTGCCAGCAGCTTGTTCACAGTTCCTTATGGCTACACCTTC